This T cell receptor (beta chain) was documented in a study of a mutant IDH1 vaccine in newly diagnosed glioma. Turning to the study itself: Beforehand, treatment had been radiotherapy, temozolomide, or both; the majority received both.

Germline assignment: CDR1 SGHTA and CDR2 FQGNSA. This CDR3 region has 17 residues. V lost 4 bases, J lost 8 bases, and 14 bases stayed unmatched. Concerning this clone: Antigen unknown.

The time point denotes: week 5, during vaccination. With topical imiquimod, each dose of the vaccine consisted of 300 ug of mutant IDH1 20-mer peptide. Clones were read by immunoSEQ multiplex PCR, and TCRdb kept only the in-frame ones, dropping some. The sample has 75,000 to 85,000 clones, 90% to 95% seen once. The TCR originated in a woman aged 45-65 years with glioma. The chain joins TRBV7-2 to TRBJ1-2, with 12 bases lining up with TRBD1. The sequencing used PBMCs, collected from a glioma patient whose treatment included an IDH1 peptide vaccine. The chain's CDR3 is CASSSRPPGQGARGYTF. The CDR3, as DNA: TGTGCCAGCAGCTCAAGGCCACCGGGACAGGGGGCGCGAGGCTACACCTTC.